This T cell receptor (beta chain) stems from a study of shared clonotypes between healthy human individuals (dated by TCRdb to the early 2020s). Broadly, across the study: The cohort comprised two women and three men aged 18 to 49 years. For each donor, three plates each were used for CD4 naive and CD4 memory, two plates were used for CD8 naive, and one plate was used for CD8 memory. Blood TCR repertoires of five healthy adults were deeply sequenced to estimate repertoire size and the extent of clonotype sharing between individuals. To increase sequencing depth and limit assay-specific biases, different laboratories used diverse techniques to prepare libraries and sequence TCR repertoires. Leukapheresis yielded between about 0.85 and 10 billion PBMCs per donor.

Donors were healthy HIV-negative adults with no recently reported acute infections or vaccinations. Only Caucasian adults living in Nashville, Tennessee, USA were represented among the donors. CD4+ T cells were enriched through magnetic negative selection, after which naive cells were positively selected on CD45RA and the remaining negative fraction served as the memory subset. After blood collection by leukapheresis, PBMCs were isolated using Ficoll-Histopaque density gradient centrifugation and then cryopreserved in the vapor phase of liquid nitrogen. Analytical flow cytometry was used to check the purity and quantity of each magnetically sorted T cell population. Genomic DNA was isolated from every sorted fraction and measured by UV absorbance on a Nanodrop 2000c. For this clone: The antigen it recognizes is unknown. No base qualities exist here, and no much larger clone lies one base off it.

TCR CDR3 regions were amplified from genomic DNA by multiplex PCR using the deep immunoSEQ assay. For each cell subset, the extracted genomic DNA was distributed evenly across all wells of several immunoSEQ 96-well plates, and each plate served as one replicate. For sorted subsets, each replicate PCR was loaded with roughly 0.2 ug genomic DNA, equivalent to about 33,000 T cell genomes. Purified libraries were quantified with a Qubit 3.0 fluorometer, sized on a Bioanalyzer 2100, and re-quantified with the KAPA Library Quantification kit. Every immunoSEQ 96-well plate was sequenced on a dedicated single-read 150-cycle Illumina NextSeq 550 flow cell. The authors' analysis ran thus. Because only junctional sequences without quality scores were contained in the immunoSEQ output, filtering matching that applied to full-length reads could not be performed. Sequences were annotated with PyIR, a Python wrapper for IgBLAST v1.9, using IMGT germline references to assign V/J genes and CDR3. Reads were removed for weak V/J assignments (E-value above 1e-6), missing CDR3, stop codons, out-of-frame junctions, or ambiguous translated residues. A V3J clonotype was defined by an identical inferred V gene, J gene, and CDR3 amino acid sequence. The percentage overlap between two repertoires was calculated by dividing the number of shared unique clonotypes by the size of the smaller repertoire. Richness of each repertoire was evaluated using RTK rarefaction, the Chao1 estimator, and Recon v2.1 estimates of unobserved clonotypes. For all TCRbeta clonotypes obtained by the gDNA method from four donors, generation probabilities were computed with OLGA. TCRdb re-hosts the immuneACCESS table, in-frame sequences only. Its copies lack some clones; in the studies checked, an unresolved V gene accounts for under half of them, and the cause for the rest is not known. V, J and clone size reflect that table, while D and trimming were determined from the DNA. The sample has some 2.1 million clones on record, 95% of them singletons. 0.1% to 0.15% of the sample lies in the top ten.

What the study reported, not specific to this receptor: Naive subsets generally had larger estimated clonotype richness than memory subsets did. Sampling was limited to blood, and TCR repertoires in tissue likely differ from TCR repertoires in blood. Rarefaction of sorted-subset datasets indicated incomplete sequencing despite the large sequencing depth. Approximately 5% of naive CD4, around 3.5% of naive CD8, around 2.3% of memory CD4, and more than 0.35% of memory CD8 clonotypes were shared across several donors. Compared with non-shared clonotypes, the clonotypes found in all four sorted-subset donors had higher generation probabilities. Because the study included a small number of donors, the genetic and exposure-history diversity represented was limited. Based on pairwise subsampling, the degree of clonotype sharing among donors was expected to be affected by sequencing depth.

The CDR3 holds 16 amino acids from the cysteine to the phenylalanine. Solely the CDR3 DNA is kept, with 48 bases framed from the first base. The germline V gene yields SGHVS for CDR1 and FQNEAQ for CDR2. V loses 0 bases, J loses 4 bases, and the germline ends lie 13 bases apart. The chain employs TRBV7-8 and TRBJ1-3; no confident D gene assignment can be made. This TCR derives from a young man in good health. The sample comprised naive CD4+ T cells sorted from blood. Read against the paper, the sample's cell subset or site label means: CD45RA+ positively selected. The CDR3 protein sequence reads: CASSLATAGGGNTIYF. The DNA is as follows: TGTGCCAGCAGCTTAGCGACGGCAGGCGGAGGAAACACCATATATTTT.